The clone carrying this TCR beta chain was picked up a small number of times. Antigen specificity is unknown. The sample comes from a study of chemoradiotherapy in HPV16-positive cancers. Study context: A couple of HPV16-positive patients' cells yielded candidate HPV-specific clones and common motifs.

Repertoires were generated with immunoSEQ multiplex PCR, while TCRdb's copy carries only in-frame clones and drops some. The sample has about 68,000 clones, about nine tenths seen once; the top ten hold 4.2%. The germline V and J ends were trimmed by 2 bases and 2 bases, with 4 bases remaining between them. There are 13 residues in the CDR3. Germline values: CDR1 SEHNR, CDR2 FQNEAQ (reference sequence). Whole-study results and caveats: The functional HPV-specific definition rests on just two HPV16-positive patients. In HPV16-positive patients, HPV-responsive T-cell expansion tracked better recurrence-free survival. During treatment, candidate HPV-specific clones and E7-related motifs expanded in tumor.

The sequencing here drew on blood, taken from a patient who underwent chemoradiotherapy. The sequence derives from a human donor with HPV-associated anogenital cancer. The V gene is TRBV7-9, the J gene TRBJ1-5; no clear D gene. Here the CDR3 reads CASSLSGNQPQHF. The CDR3 DNA is TGTGCCAGCAGCTTATCGGGCAATCAGCCCCAGCATTTT.